This T cell receptor beta chain derives from a study of cytotoxic CD8 clonotypes in ibrutinib-treated CLL. Only in-frame clones appear in the TCRdb table, and some are missing; sequencing was by immunoSEQ multiplex PCR. The sample shows some 140,000 clones, about 80% of them seen only once. CDR3 size: 18 residues. Germline CDR1 reads LGHNA; CDR2 reads YSLEER. Trimming cost V 1 base and J 0 bases; bases outside gene matches: 10. The receptor was derived from a human donor with chronic lymphocytic leukemia. Sequencing was performed on PBMCs, taken after 12 months of ibrutinib treatment. This chain uses TRBV4-3 with TRBJ2-5; 8 bases are shared with TRBD2. The CDR3 DNA reads TGCGCCAGCAGCCAAGTTGAGGGGACTAGAGGGTACCAAGAGACCCAGTACTTC. The encoded protein is CASSQVEGTRGYQETQYF.